This entry lists 14 T cell receptor beta chains sequenced from one sample in a study of CD8 T cells in Susac syndrome. RNA totalling roughly 0.5 to 1 ug underwent reverse transcription with random hexamers. TCRdb reanalysed the immunoSEQ multiplex PCR reads using MiXCR and keeps one entry per CDR3 protein. The profile covers about 140,000 distinct CDR3 sequences, with more than 85% appearing a single time and more than 0.11% taken by the ten largest. The sample was CD4+ T cells from PBMCs. The receptors derive from a human donor with Susac syndrome.

The chain couples TRBV28 to TRBJ1-6, with 7 bases identical to TRBD1. The CDR3 spans 17 residues. The junction had 8 bases not matched to a gene; V was cut back by 0 bases and J by 6 bases. CDR1 is MDHEN and CDR2 is SYDVKM in the germline V gene. The CDR3 DNA sequence: TGTGCCAGCAGTTTATGGGGGAGACAGGGAGGTAATTCACCCCTCCACTTT. Protein: CASSLWGRQGGNSPLHF. The full variable domain, in which reference TRBV28 and TRBJ1-6 provide the parts outside the CDR3, is DVKVTQSSRYLVKRTGEKVFLECVQDMDHENMFWYRQDPGLGLRLIYFSYDVKMKEKGDIPEGYSVSREKKERFSLILESASTNQTSMYLCASSLWGRQGGNSPLHFGNGTRLTVT.

The gene calls are TRBV29-1 and TRBJ1-1; D unclear. Germline V gene sequence: CDR1 SQVTM, CDR2 ANQGSEA. V was clipped by 6 bases and J by 2 bases, with 22 bases between them. The CDR3 spans 16 residues. In nucleotides, the CDR3 is TGCAGCGTGGATAAGGGCCCCCCAAAATTTAACACTGAAGCTTTCTTT. Residues: CSVDKGPPKFNTEAFF.

This chain uses TRBV6-6 with TRBJ1-1; no firm D call. The V end was cut by 7 bases, the J end by 2 bases, with 14 bases between. The germline V gene has CDR1 MNHNY and CDR2 SVGAGI (reference sequence). CDR3 length equals 14 residues. CDR3 in DNA: TGTGCCAGCATTCCTCAGGAATACAACACTGAAGCTTTCTTT. It specifies CASIPQEYNTEAFF.

This clonotype came up once. The CDR3 sequence: CSVDTDWDTIGYEQYF. Written as DNA, the CDR3 is TGCAGCGTTGACACCGATTGGGACACCATTGGGTACGAGCAGTACTTC. The chain has TRBV29-1 and TRBJ2-7; possibly TRBD1 for D (6 bases). Trimming took off 3 bases at V and 4 bases at J, with 22 bases between the two ends. The V gene's germline CDR1 is SQVTM and CDR2 ANQGSEA. The CDR3 extends over 16 amino acids.

The J gene is TRBJ2-1, the V gene TRBV6-5, with D tentatively TRBD2 (7 bases). This CDR3 has 13 amino acids. V shed 8 bases and J shed 7 bases, with 15 bases lying between them. Per the germline V gene, CDR1 is MNHEY and CDR2 is SVGAGI. CDR3: CASRAGAGNEQFF. The CDR3 DNA reads as TGTGCCAGCCGGGCGGGGGCGGGGAATGAGCAGTTCTTC.

This rearrangement joins TRBV20-1 to TRBJ2-2; a possible D gene is TRBD2 (6 bases). Germline V lookup: CDR1 DFQATT, CDR2 SNEGSKA (reference sequence). This CDR3 has 13 amino acids. Between the trimmed V and J ends, which lost 3 bases and 3 bases, there was a span of 8 bases. Here the CDR3 reads CSAREGYTGELFF. The CDR3 nucleotides read TGCAGTGCTAGGGAGGGGTACACCGGGGAGCTGTTTTTT.

The chain links TRBV20-1 to TRBJ1-2; a weak D match, TRBD1 (5 bases). The CDR3 has 14 residues. CDR1 is DFQATT, CDR2 SNEGSKA, per germline (reference sequence). V lost 4 bases, J lost 0 bases, and 12 bases lay in between. CDR3 nucleotides: TGCAGTGCTATAGCAGGGAATGCTAACTATGGCTACACCTTC. Residues: CSAIAGNANYGYTF.

The rearrangement links TRBV5-4 to TRBJ1-3; D is undetermined. V dropped 4 bases and J dropped 7 bases, with 12 bases sitting between them. The CDR3 consists of 13 residues. Germline V gene lookup returns CDR1 SGHNT and CDR2 YYREEE (reference sequence). The CDR3 DNA is TGTGCCAGCAGCCCTATTGACGGGAACACCATATATTTT. It encodes CASSPIDGNTIYF.

The rearrangement links TRBV30 to TRBJ2-4; D possibly matches TRBD1 or TRBD2 (5 bases each). The germline gives CDR1 GTSNPN, CDR2 SVGIG (reference sequence). The CDR3 contains 13 residues. Here the CDR3 DNA reads TGTACCGCTTGGGACCCAGCCAAAAACATTCAGTACTTC. This codes for CTAWDPAKNIQYF.

DNA of the CDR3: TGTGCCAGCAGCGGCCGCCCGGGGGATTTAATGACCCAGCATTTT. Its translation: CASSGRPGDLMTQHF. The genes are TRBV3-1 and TRBJ1-5, with D tentatively TRBD1 (5 bases). Trimming pared 5 bases from V and 11 bases from J, leaving 22 bases between. Germline CDR1 is LGHDT and CDR2 is YNNKEL (reference sequence). The CDR3 is 15 residues long.

This sequence joins TRBV28 and TRBJ2-7; D unresolved. CDR1 is MDHEN, CDR2 SYDVKM, per germline. Trimming removed 8 bases from V and 0 bases from J, with 17 bases in between. The CDR3 runs 15 residues. DNA of the CDR3: TGTGCCAGCCAACCCATTGGGGTGAGCTCCTACGAGCAGTACTTC. This sequence encodes CASQPIGVSSYEQYF.

In DNA form, the CDR3 reads TGTGCCAGCAGTTTAGGTCTAGCGGGAGTAGAGACCCAGTACTTC. It encodes CASSLGLAGVETQYF. V usage is TRBV12-3 or TRBV12-4 and J usage is TRBJ2-5; 10 nucleotides align to TRBD2. V was pared by 1 base and J by 4 bases, with 3 bases of the junction left unmatched. This CDR3 comprises 15 residues.

The chain joins TRBV7-9 to TRBJ1-3, with a weak D call TRBD1 (6 bases). Germline V gene lookup returns CDR1 SEHNR and CDR2 FQNEAQ (reference sequence). CDR3 length: 13 amino acids. V gave up 8 bases and J gave up 2 bases, with 10 bases separating them. The chain's CDR3 is CASQGQPGNTIYF. The CDR3 DNA sequence: TGTGCCAGCCAGGGGCAGCCTGGAAACACCATATATTTT. Variable domain in full (rest from reference TRBV7-9 and TRBJ1-3): DTGVSQNPRHKITKRGQNVTFRCDPISEHNRLYWYRQTLGQGPEFLTYFQNEAQLEKSRLLSDRFSAERPKGSFSTLEIQRTEQGDSAMYLCASQGQPGNTIYFGEGSWLTVV.

The gene calls are TRBV30 and TRBJ2-1, with 8 bases fitting TRBD2. This CDR3 has 14 amino acids. With V trimmed by 3 bases and J by 9 bases, 10 bases remained unmatched. Germline V gives CDR1 GTSNPN, CDR2 SVGIG (reference sequence). CDR3 residues: CAWRQAGASAEQFF. CDR3 bases: TGTGCCTGGAGGCAAGCGGGAGCTTCAGCTGAGCAGTTCTTC.